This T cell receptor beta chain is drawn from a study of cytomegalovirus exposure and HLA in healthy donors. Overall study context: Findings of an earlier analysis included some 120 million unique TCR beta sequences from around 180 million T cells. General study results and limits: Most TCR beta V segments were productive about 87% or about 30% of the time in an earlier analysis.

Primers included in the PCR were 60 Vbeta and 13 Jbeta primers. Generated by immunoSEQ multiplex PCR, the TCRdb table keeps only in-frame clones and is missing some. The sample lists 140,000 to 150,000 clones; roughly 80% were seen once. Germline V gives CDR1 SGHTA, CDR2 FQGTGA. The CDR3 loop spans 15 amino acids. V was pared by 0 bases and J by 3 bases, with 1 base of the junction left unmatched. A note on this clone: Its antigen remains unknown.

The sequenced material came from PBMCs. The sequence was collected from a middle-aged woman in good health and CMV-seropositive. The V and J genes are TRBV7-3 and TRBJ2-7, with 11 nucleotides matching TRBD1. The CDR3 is CASSLTGTGGYEQYF. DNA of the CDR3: TGTGCCAGCAGCTTAACCGGGACAGGGGGCTACGAGCAGTACTTC.